What follows are 29 T cell receptor beta chains derived from one specimen sequenced in a study of pediatric ulcerative colitis. Sequencing was performed with immunoSEQ multiplex PCR; in TCRdb, only in-frame clones are kept and a portion is missing. The table lists roughly 70,000 clones, 80% to 90% of them singletons, with around 3.6% in the top ten. Sequenced: blood. Receptor source: a boy younger than 18 with severe ulcerative colitis.

With respect to this clone: Other DNA sequences within the sample encode an identical CDR3. The V and J genes are TRBV5-6 and TRBJ2-7; weak D call: TRBD1 (5 bases). Germline V CDR1 and CDR2: SGHDT, YYEEEE. V lost 1 base, J lost 5 bases, and 7 bases lay in between. This CDR3 region has 12 residues. The CDR3: CASSLTGNEQYF. Written as DNA, the CDR3 is TGTGCCAGCAGCTTGACAGGTAACGAGCAGTACTTC.

This clone is a singleton in its sample. This chain joins TRBV7-2 and TRBJ2-1; a possible D gene is TRBD2 (5 bases). In germline, CDR1 is SGHTA, CDR2 FQGNSA. Deletions cut 2 bases from V and 2 bases from J, with 10 bases between. CDR3 length equals 15 residues. The CDR3 coding sequence is TGTGCCAGCAGCTTAATGAGCGGTCCCTACAATGAGCAGTTCTTC. Protein product: CASSLMSGPYNEQFF.

This clone was picked up one time. This CDR3 reads CASSILAGGGDEQFF. The CDR3 bases are TGTGCCAGTAGTATCTTAGCGGGAGGTGGCGATGAGCAGTTCTTC. V usage is TRBV19 and J usage is TRBJ2-1; 10 nucleotides line up with TRBD2. Germline lookup yields CDR1 LNHDA and CDR2 SQIVND (reference sequence). CDR3 size: 15 residues. V dropped 3 bases and J dropped 8; count of bases not matched to a gene: 7.

This clone has a handful of counts. This rearrangement joins TRBV5-1 to TRBJ2-1; TRBD2 matches 10 bases. This CDR3 comprises 15 residues. The V gene's germline CDR1 is SGHRS and CDR2 YFSETQ. V shed 5 bases and J 8 bases; nucleotides not matched to a gene: 10. The CDR3 reads CASSGAGGPMDEQFF. The CDR3 nucleotides read TGCGCCAGCAGTGGAGCGGGAGGGCCAATGGATGAGCAGTTCTTC.

J is TRBJ2-1 and V is TRBV5-1; D assignment may be TRBD1 or TRBD2 (6 bases each). The CDR3 runs 16 residues. V dropped 3 bases and J dropped 4 bases, with 17 bases sitting between them. The germline gives CDR1 SGHRS, CDR2 YFSETQ. The chain's CDR3 is CASSWGATGQYNEQFF. CDR3 in DNA: TGCGCCAGCAGCTGGGGGGCGACGGGTCAGTACAATGAGCAGTTCTTC.

CDR3 residues: CASSLVGAAQETQYF. As DNA, the CDR3 is TGCGCCAGCAGCTTGGTGGGGGCAGCCCAAGAGACCCAGTACTTC. The rearrangement joins TRBV5-1 to TRBJ2-5; possible D gene TRBD1, 6 bases. The CDR3 loop spans 15 amino acids. With 0 bases removed from V and 1 base from J, the gap between germline ends came to 10 bases. CDR1 is SGHRS and CDR2 is YFSETQ in the germline V gene.

The chain is built from TRBV30 and TRBJ2-7, with TRBD2 matching 7 bases. Losses at the gene ends were 3 bases for V and 3 bases for J; bases not matched to a gene: 2. Germline CDR1 GTSNPN, CDR2 SVGIG (reference sequence). The CDR3 consists of 12 residues. CDR3 nucleotide sequence: TGTGCCTGGAGCGGGGAGGGCTACGAGCAGTACTTC. Its protein is CAWSGEGYEQYF.

V usage is TRBV7-8 and J usage is TRBJ1-5; D is uncertain. The CDR3 has 14 residues. Looked up from germline, CDR1 is SGHVS and CDR2 is FQNEAQ. V lost 1 base, J lost 7 bases, and 11 bases lay in between. CDR3 DNA: TGTGCCAGCAGCTTAGGGTGGGGAGTCCAGCCCCAGCATTTT. Protein product: CASSLGWGVQPQHF.

This sequence joins TRBV6-6 and TRBJ1-6; 10 nucleotides line up with TRBD1. The V gene's germline CDR1 is MNHNY and CDR2 SVGAGI (reference sequence). The CDR3 contains 15 residues. V shed 4 bases, J shed 5 bases, and the junction held 2 bases outside the gene matches. CDR3 residues: CASSSGTGDNSPLHF. CDR3 DNA sequence: TGTGCCAGCAGTTCCGGGACAGGGGATAATTCACCCCTCCACTTT.

This clone has only one observation. The J gene is TRBJ2-3, the V gene TRBV5-1, with D hard to call. Trimming took 0 bases from V and 2 from J, leaving 10 bases between them. The CDR3 spans 15 residues. CDR1 is SGHRS and CDR2 is YFSETQ in the germline V gene. This CDR3 reads CASSLDGQDTDTQYF. DNA of the CDR3: TGCGCCAGCAGCTTGGATGGTCAGGACACAGATACGCAGTATTTT. The full variable domain, its missing parts supplied by reference TRBV5-1 and TRBJ2-3, is KAGVTQTPRYLIKTRGQQVTLSCSPISGHRSVSWYQQTPGQGLQFLFEYFSETQRNKGNFPGRFSGRQFSNSRSEMNVSTLELGDSALYLCASSLDGQDTDTQYFGPGTRLTVL.

This chain uses TRBV7-9 with TRBJ1-1; D is unclear. V dropped 8 bases and J dropped 1 base, with 8 bases sitting between them. Per the germline V gene, CDR1 is SEHNR and CDR2 is FQNEAQ (reference sequence). The CDR3 extends over 12 amino acids. CDR3 amino acids: CASRLANTEAFF. CDR3 in DNA: TGTGCCAGCCGATTGGCGAACACTGAAGCTTTCTTT.

The rearrangement links TRBV6-6 to TRBJ2-7; 9 bases match TRBD1. Unmatched junction bases numbered 6, after V lost 4 bases and J lost 2 bases. CDR1 is MNHNY, CDR2 SVGAGI, per germline (reference sequence). The CDR3 is made up of 15 amino acids. The CDR3 coding sequence is TGTGCCAGCAGTTTTATAACAGGGGGCCCCTACGAGCAGTACTTC. Its protein is CASSFITGGPYEQYF.

The rearrangement joins TRBV19 to TRBJ1-3; D unclear. This CDR3 spans 14 amino acids. From germline, CDR1 is LNHDA and CDR2 SQIVND (reference sequence). V was trimmed by 0 bases and J by 0 bases, leaving 3 bases between them. The CDR3, as DNA: TGTGCCAGTAGTATAGATCCCTCTGGAAACACCATATATTTT. Translated, it gives CASSIDPSGNTIYF.

Of note for this clone: Other DNA sequences of this sample code for an identical CDR3. The chain recombines TRBV7-2 with TRBJ2-7; 7 positions agree with TRBD1. Germline values: CDR1 SGHTA, CDR2 FQGNSA. V lost 0 bases and J lost 4; bases outside the gene matches: 0. The CDR3 spans 13 residues. The CDR3 bases are TGTGCCAGCAGCTTAGCGGACAGGTACGAGCAGTACTTC. Protein sequence: CASSLADRYEQYF.

The chain employs TRBV11-3 and TRBJ1-1, with a tentative D call TRBD1 (6 bases). Germline lookup yields CDR1 SGHNT and CDR2 YENEEA. This CDR3 is 15 amino acids long. V was trimmed by 5 bases and J by 2 bases, leaving 15 bases between them. The CDR3 is CASSPTPGDNTEAFF. CDR3 in DNA: TGTGCCAGCAGCCCTACCCCAGGGGATAACACTGAAGCTTTCTTT. The full variable domain, with the rest looked up from reference TRBV11-3 and TRBJ1-1, is EAGVVQSPRYKIIEKKQPVAFWCNPISGHNTLYWYLQNLGQGPELLIRYENEEAVDDSQLPKDRFSAERLKGVDSTLKIQPAELGDSAVYLCASSPTPGDNTEAFFGQGTRLTVV.

V gene TRBV2 combines with J gene TRBJ1-1, with 7 bases identical to TRBD1. Germline V gene data show CDR1 as SNHLY and CDR2 as FYNNEI. J was trimmed by 5 bases and V by 6 bases; bases with no gene match: 9. This CDR3 has 14 amino acids. The CDR3 region is CASRTQGEGTEAFF. CDR3 in DNA: TGTGCCAGCAGAACCCAGGGGGAGGGGACTGAAGCTTTCTTT.

The rearrangement links TRBV27 to TRBJ2-7, with D possibly TRBD2 on 5 matching bases. Germline CDR1 and CDR2: MNHEY and SMNVEV (reference sequence). Between the trimmed V and J ends, which lost 7 bases and 3 bases, there was a span of 16 bases. This CDR3 region has 14 residues. The CDR3 loop reads CASKSSGYHYEQYF. In DNA, the CDR3 is TGTGCCAGCAAATCTTCGGGATACCACTACGAGCAGTACTTC.

The chain couples TRBV11-3 to TRBJ2-7, with TRBD1 as a possible D gene (5 bases). From germline, CDR1 is SGHNT and CDR2 YENEEA. V was shortened by 5 bases and J by 5 bases, with 13 bases between the two germline ends. This CDR3 has 13 amino acids. CDR3 bases: TGTGCCAGCAGCCAAAGCTCAGGGAACGAGCAGTACTTC. As protein: CASSQSSGNEQYF. Supplemented by reference TRBV11-3 and TRBJ2-7, the full variable domain reads EAGVVQSPRYKIIEKKQPVAFWCNPISGHNTLYWYLQNLGQGPELLIRYENEEAVDDSQLPKDRFSAERLKGVDSTLKIQPAELGDSAVYLCASSQSSGNEQYFGPGTRLTVT.

The rearrangement joins TRBV2 to TRBJ1-1; TRBD1 matches 7 bases. The V and J ends lost 4 bases and 2 bases, in that order; junction bases with no gene match: 10. Germline-derived CDR1 and CDR2 are SNHLY and FYNNEI. The CDR3 runs to 16 residues. The CDR3 DNA reads TGTGCCAGCAGTGGGATTGGGACAGAGTATAACACTGAAGCTTTCTTT. It codes for CASSGIGTEYNTEAFF.

V gene TRBV6-6 combines with J gene TRBJ2-1, with D perhaps matching TRBD2 (6 bases). V was shortened by 4 bases and J by 4 bases, with 11 bases between the two germline ends. The CDR3 length is 14 residues. Germline V gives CDR1 MNHNY, CDR2 SVGAGI (reference sequence). CDR3 amino acids: CASSSMGLYNEQFF. In DNA form, the CDR3 reads TGTGCCAGCAGTTCCATGGGACTTTACAATGAGCAGTTCTTC.

The rearrangement uses TRBV9 and TRBJ1-3; the D gene is possibly TRBD1 (5 bases). The V gene's germline CDR1 is SGDLS and CDR2 YYNGEE. The V gene lost 6 bases and the J gene lost 4 bases, with 11 bases spanning the gap. The CDR3 runs 13 residues. The CDR3 nucleotides are TGTGCCAGCACATGGGGCACAGGAAACACCATATATTTT. Its protein product is CASTWGTGNTIYF.

V and J are TRBV5-4 and TRBJ2-7, with D hard to call. This CDR3 contains 13 residues. V was cut by 2 bases and J by 3 bases, with 9 bases left in between. Germline CDR1 and CDR2: SGHNT and YYREEE (reference sequence). The CDR3 loop is CASSLTDVYEQYF. In DNA form, the CDR3 reads TGTGCCAGCAGCTTAACGGATGTCTACGAGCAGTACTTC.

CDR3 loop: CASSLAGSSYEQYF. In DNA, the CDR3 is TGTGCCAGCAGCTTGGCCGGGAGCTCCTACGAGCAGTACTTC. The chain combines TRBV5-6 with TRBJ2-7; tentatively, D is TRBD2 (6 bases). The CDR3 sequence is 14 residues long. With 0 bases removed from V and 0 bases from J, the gap between germline ends came to 7 bases. Germline CDR1 SGHDT, CDR2 YYEEEE.

The sample holds a few counts of this clone. An end of the junction does not agree with germline; a read error may underlie this. The V and J genes are TRBV7-7 and TRBJ1-2, with D possibly matching TRBD1 (6 bases). CDR3 length equals 14 residues. The germline V gene encodes CDR1 SSHAT and CDR2 FNYEAQ (reference sequence). The CDR3 bases are TGTGCTAGCAGCTTAGAACAGGGAATCTATGGCTACACCTTC. Its protein product is CASSLEQGIYGYTF. The full variable domain, in which reference TRBV7-7 and TRBJ1-2 provide the parts outside the CDR3, is GAGVSQSPRYKVTKRGQDVTLRCDPISSHATLYWYQQALGQGPEFLTYFNYEAQPDKSGLPSDRFSAERPEGSISTLTIQRTEQRDSAMYRCASSLEQGIYGYTFGSGTRLTVV.

This clone was detected only a few times. This chain joins TRBV2 and TRBJ2-2; 8 bases align to TRBD1. With 0 bases clipped from V and 4 bases from J, the junction kept 7 bases outside the gene matches. The CDR3 is 17 residues long. The germline V gene has CDR1 SNHLY and CDR2 FYNNEI. The CDR3: CASSEAGDRGTTGELFF. CDR3 DNA: TGTGCCAGCAGTGAAGCGGGAGACAGGGGAACCACCGGGGAGCTGTTTTTT.

This clone was detected only a few times. This chain connects TRBV9 to TRBJ2-7; D is ambiguous. The CDR3 consists of 13 residues. From germline, CDR1 is SGDLS and CDR2 YYNGEE. Trimming pared 0 bases from V and 5 bases from J, leaving 9 bases between. The CDR3 nucleotides read TGTGCCAGCAGCGTAGGCAGTTCCCACGAGCAGTACTTC. Translation gives CASSVGSSHEQYF.

The V and J genes are TRBV7-9 and TRBJ2-3; tentatively, D is TRBD2 (6 bases). V shed 7 bases and J shed 1 base, with 24 bases lying between them. The CDR3 is made up of 18 amino acids. Per germline, CDR1 SEHNR and CDR2 FQNEAQ (reference sequence). The CDR3 here is CASIPGWDRREGTDTQYF. CDR3 DNA sequence: TGTGCCAGCATACCCGGCTGGGATAGGCGGGAAGGCACAGATACGCAGTATTTT.

This rearrangement joins TRBV21-1 to TRBJ2-7. TRBV21-1 is assigned pseudogene status. There are 13 residues in the CDR3. CDR3 in DNA: TGTGCCAGCAGCAAAGAAGGCCGAGGACAGCAGTACTTC. It encodes CASSKEGRGQQYF.

V gene TRBV11-2 combines with J gene TRBJ2-5; D ambiguous. The CDR3 is 13 amino acids. Germline CDR1 reads SGHAT; CDR2 reads FQNNGV. With 1 base removed from V and 1 base from J, the gap between germline ends came to 4 bases. CDR3 region: CASSLGPQETQYF. The CDR3 DNA is TGTGCCAGCAGCTTAGGACCCCAAGAGACCCAGTACTTC. Full variable domain (rest looked up from reference TRBV11-2 and TRBJ2-5): EAGVAQSPRYKIIEKRQSVAFWCNPISGHATLYWYQQILGQGPKLLIQFQNNGVVDDSQLPKDRFSAERLKGVDSTLKIQPAKLEDSAVYLCASSLGPQETQYFGPGTRLLVL.